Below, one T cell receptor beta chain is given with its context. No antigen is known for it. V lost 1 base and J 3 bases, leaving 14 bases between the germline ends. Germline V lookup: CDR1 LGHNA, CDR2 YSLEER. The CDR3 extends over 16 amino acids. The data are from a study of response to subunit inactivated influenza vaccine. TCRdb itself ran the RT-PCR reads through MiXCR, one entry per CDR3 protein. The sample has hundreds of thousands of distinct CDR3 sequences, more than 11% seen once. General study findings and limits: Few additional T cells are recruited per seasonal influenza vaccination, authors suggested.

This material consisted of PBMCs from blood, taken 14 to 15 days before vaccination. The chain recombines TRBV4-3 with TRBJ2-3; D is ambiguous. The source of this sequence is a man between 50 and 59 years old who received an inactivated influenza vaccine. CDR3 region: CASSQVNAKETDTQYF. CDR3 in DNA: TGCGCCAGCAGCCAAGTTAATGCGAAGGAGACAGATACGCAGTATTTT.